The 10 T cell receptor beta chains below were found in one sample sequenced in a study of metastatic and nonmetastatic thyroid tumors. Until they underwent thyroid surgery, no patient had received any treatment. TCRdb reprocessed the PCR reads via MiXCR. The sample has 22,000 or so clones, approximately 11% seen once. Sequencing was carried out using blood. These receptor sequences come from a female donor with papillary thyroid cancer or a benign thyroid nodule (not recorded which). Some clones in this sample may be carry-over from other donors' samples.

This clone occurred many times. This chain connects TRBV6-2 or TRBV6-3 to TRBJ2-3, with D uncertain. Germline CDR1 is MNHEY and CDR2 is SVGEGT. This CDR3 has 12 amino acids. The V and J ends lost 3 bases and 6 bases respectively, with 7 bases between them. Here the CDR3 reads CASSYFRDTQYF. CDR3 bases: TGTGCCAGCAGTTATTTTCGCGATACGCAGTATTTT.

Comments on this clone: This could be a read error, since a much larger clone is one nucleotide away. The chain uses TRBV20-1 and TRBJ2-5, with D possibly being TRBD2 (6 bases). This CDR3 has 15 residues. V dropped 0 bases and J dropped 1 base, with 12 bases sitting between them. Germline V lookup: CDR1 DFQATT, CDR2 SNEGSKA (reference sequence). DNA of the CDR3: TGCAGTGCTAGAGATGCGACTAGAGGCCAAGAGACCCAGTACTTC. Encoded protein: CSARDATRGQETQYF.

This clone was observed once. The chain employs TRBV7-9 and TRBJ2-7, with D possibly being TRBD1 (6 bases). The germline gives CDR1 SEHNR, CDR2 FQNEAQ (reference sequence). V shed 2 bases and J shed 4 bases, with 9 bases lying between them. The CDR3 consists of 13 residues. The CDR3: CASSLQQGYEQYF. CDR3 DNA: TGTGCCAGCAGCTTACAACAGGGATACGAGCAGTACTTC.

This clone has more than one count but fewer than ten. The rearrangement uses TRBV15 and TRBJ2-5; 8 bases map to TRBD1. Germline V gives CDR1 LNHNV, CDR2 YYDKDF (reference sequence). V shed 9 bases, J shed 4 bases, and the junction held 19 bases outside the gene matches. This CDR3 is 17 amino acids long. CDR3 nucleotide sequence: TGTGCCACTAGACCGTCTACCGTGACAGGGGTCCGAGAGACCCAGTACTTC. Translation: CATRPSTVTGVRETQYF.

Concerning this clone itself: A much more abundant neighbour one base away suggests this may be a read error. This chain connects TRBV6-1 to TRBJ2-7; no firm D call. V dropped 7 bases and J dropped 7 bases, with 17 bases sitting between them. Per germline, CDR1 MNHNS and CDR2 SASEGT. CDR3 length equals 13 residues. CDR3 sequence (DNA): TGTGCCAGCAAGGTGAGCGTTACTATTGAGCAGTACTTC. Protein sequence: CASKVSVTIEQYF.

Notes on this clone: Since a much larger clone is just one base distant, this may be a read error. The gene calls are TRBV6-2 or TRBV6-3 and TRBJ2-5; unclear D gene. Germline values: CDR1 MNHEY, CDR2 SVGEGT. The CDR3 loop spans 14 amino acids. The CDR3: CASSYSVYQETRYF. DNA for the CDR3: TGTGCCAGCAGTTACTCGGTCTATCAAGAGACCCGGTACTTC.

Points on this clone: At one end the junction does not follow the germline gene, possibly because of a read error. The CDR3 region is CASIEAYFVTQYF. CDR3 DNA: TGTGCCAGCATTGAAGCATACTTCGTTACGCAGTATTTT. V and J are TRBV6-1 and TRBJ2-3; D gene ambiguous. The germline gives CDR1 MNHNS, CDR2 SASEGT. The CDR3 is made up of 13 amino acids.

This clone has ten or more counts. A single base separates this from a much larger clone, so it may be a read error. Other DNA sequences in this specimen translate into the identical CDR3. This chain joins TRBV28 and TRBJ2-1; D is ambiguous. There are 15 residues in the CDR3. Germline CDR1 reads MDHEN; CDR2 reads SYDVKM. The V and J ends lost 5 bases and 9 bases respectively, with 20 bases between them. In DNA form, the CDR3 reads TGTGCCAGCAGTGAGGACCCGCCCGGACCTGGTGAGCAGTTCTTC. It is translated as CASSEDPPGPGEQFF.

This clone was counted at least ten times. The chain has TRBV20-1 and TRBJ2-6, with D uncertain. The CDR3 totals 14 residues. V lost 7 bases, J lost 1 base, and 11 bases lay in between. Looked up from germline, CDR1 is DFQATT and CDR2 is SNEGSKA (reference sequence). CDR3 in amino acids: CSVKLGSGANVLTF. The CDR3 bases are TGCAGTGTTAAGTTGGGATCTGGGGCCAACGTCCTGACTTTC.

This clone was counted ten times or more. This sequence joins TRBV2 and TRBJ2-5; 7 bases are shared with TRBD2. Germline V gives CDR1 SNHLY, CDR2 FYNNEI. The CDR3 loop spans 13 amino acids. V was clipped by 7 bases and J by 5 bases; unmatched bases: 7. CDR3: CASIFRTSETQYF. In DNA form, the CDR3 reads TGTGCCAGCATTTTCCGGACTAGTGAGACCCAGTACTTC. Looking up the rest from reference TRBV2 and TRBJ2-5 gives the full variable domain: EPEVTQTPSHQVTQMGQEVILRCVPISNHLYFYWYRQILGQKVEFLVSFYNNEISEKSEIFDDQFSVERPDGSNFTLKIRSTKLEDSAMYFCASIFRTSETQYFGPGTRLLVL.